Detailed here is one TCR beta chain. Its antigen is undetermined. The time point was: week 23, last vaccination. In the vaccine, a single dose held 300 ug of the mutant IDH1 20-mer peptide, along with topical imiquimod. The sample is drawn from a study of a mutant IDH1 vaccine in newly diagnosed glioma. The method was immunoSEQ multiplex PCR; TCRdb's version includes in-frame clones alone and lacks a portion of them. The repertoire includes approximately 60,000 clones, about 85% of them detected once, and roughly 4% sits in the top ten. The CDR3 loop spans 11 amino acids. The V end was cut by 3 bases, the J end by 6 bases, with 5 bases between. CDR1 is GTSNPN, CDR2 SVGIG, per germline (reference sequence).

This clonotype originated in a man aged 25-45 years with glioma. This sequence joins TRBV30 and TRBJ2-2; D unresolved. Specimen: PBMCs, collected from a glioma patient whose treatment included an IDH1 peptide vaccine. CDR3 region: CAWRVAGELFF. The DNA for the CDR3 is TGTGCCTGGAGGGTGGCCGGGGAGCTGTTTTTT.